Listed below are T cell receptor beta chains from one sample, sequenced in a study of OX40 agonist ivuxolimab in advanced cancers. The assay was immunoSEQ multiplex PCR, and TCRdb's table has in-frame clones only and misses some. In the table there are 60,000 to 75,000 clones, about 91% of which are singletons. Material: CD4+ or CD8+ T cells sorted from blood, obtained in a trial of the OX40 agonist ivuxolimab. These receptors originate from an adult with an advanced solid tumor such as melanoma, head and neck, liver or kidney cancer. CDR3s include the opening cysteine and the closing phenylalanine or tryptophan. Each record gives: D gene, clone size, V gene, J gene, CDR3 protein, CDR3 DNA. A D gene is named only where the DNA matches it firmly. Rows may omit the clone size; those that give it use once, few, many or a size class.

>.|.|TRBV4-2|TRBJ2-5
CASSPPSGPTQETQYF
TGTGCCAGCAGCCCCCCCTCGGGGCCAACCCAAGAGACCCAGTACTTC
>.|.|TRBV27|TRBJ2-7
CASSYSGNHEQYF
TGTGCCAGCAGTTATTCAGGGAACCACGAGCAGTACTTC
>.|once|TRBV7-2|TRBJ2-7
CASSYPKGSLGDEQYF
TGTGCCAGCAGTTATCCGAAGGGGTCCCTAGGTGACGAGCAGTACTTC
>.|.|TRBV7-8|TRBJ2-5
CASSLAPQYF
TGTGCCAGCAGCTTAGCTCCCCAGTACTTC
>.|.|TRBV21-1|TRBJ2-7
CAREGQGAREQYF
TGTGCCAGAGAGGGACAGGGGGCGCGGGAGCAGTACTTC
>.|.|TRBV19|TRBJ1-2
CASSIGPGVLYYGYTF
TGTGCCAGTAGTATAGGTCCAGGGGTTTTATACTATGGCTACACCTTC
>.|.|TRBV27|TRBJ1-2
CASSLVEATTYGYTF
TGTGCCAGCAGTTTGGTGGAGGCTACCACCTATGGCTACACCTTC
>.|.|TRBV6-6|TRBJ1-2
CASSSGVANYGYTF
TGTGCCAGCAGTTCGGGGGTAGCTAACTATGGCTACACCTTC
>.|.|TRBV7-2|TRBJ1-1
CASSFGGPEAFF
TGTGCCAGCAGCTTCGGGGGGCCCGAAGCTTTCTTT
>.|.|TRBV4-3|TRBJ2-7
CASSQDSPDAYEQYF
TGCGCCAGCAGCCAAGATAGTCCGGACGCCTACGAGCAGTACTTC
>.|.|TRBV5-4|TRBJ1-2
CASSFEGIDGYTF
TGTGCCAGCAGCTTCGAGGGGATCGATGGCTACACCTTC
>.|.|TRBV12-5|TRBJ2-7
CASGFGAGSPNEQYF
TGTGCTAGTGGTTTTGGGGCAGGCAGTCCCAACGAGCAGTACTTC
>.|.|TRBV2|TRBJ2-7
CASSELYSYEQYF
TGTGCCAGCAGTGAACTCTACTCCTACGAGCAGTACTTC
>.|.|TRBV11-1|TRBJ2-2
CASSFRGLAGELFF
TGTGCCAGCAGCTTCCGGGGTTTAGCCGGGGAGCTGTTTTTT
>TRBD2|.|TRBV19|TRBJ2-7
CASSIFSGGSYEQYF
TGTGCCAGTAGTATATTTAGCGGGGGCTCCTACGAGCAGTACTTC
>.|.|TRBV5-8|TRBJ2-1
CASSFLANEQFF
TGTGCCAGCAGTTTCCTGGCCAATGAGCAGTTCTTC
>.|.|TRBV21-1|TRBJ1-4
CASSKVRRTNEKLFF
TGTGCCAGCAGCAAAGTGAGGCGGACTAATGAAAAACTGTTTTTT
>.|.|TRBV5-6|TRBJ1-1
CASSLGLGDGQRNTEAFF
TGTGCCAGCAGCTTGGGGCTCGGGGACGGACAGCGGAACACTGAAGCTTTCTTT
>.|.|TRBV7-9|TRBJ2-2
CASRFRDGTGELFF
TGTGCCAGCAGATTCAGGGACGGCACCGGGGAGCTGTTTTTT
>TRBD2|.|TRBV6-5|TRBJ2-7
CASSYSSGGAYEQYF
TGTGCCAGCAGTTACTCTAGCGGGGGGGCTTACGAGCAGTACTTC
>.|.|TRBV7-6|TRBJ1-1
CASSLGQSTEAFF
TGTGCCAGCAGCTTAGGGCAGAGCACTGAAGCTTTCTTT
>TRBD1|.|TRBV9|TRBJ1-2
CASSSFRDRDNYGYTF
TGTGCCAGCAGCTCATTCCGGGACAGGGATAACTATGGCTACACCTTC
>.|.|TRBV7-6|TRBJ2-1
CASSLEWGGNHEQFF
TGTGCCAGCAGCTTAGAGTGGGGGGGCAACCATGAGCAGTTCTTC
>.|.|TRBV4-1|TRBJ2-7
CASSQDPTIGQLTVYEQYF
TGCGCCAGCAGCCAAGACCCAACAATAGGACAGCTAACGGTCTACGAGCAGTACTTC
>.|.|TRBV10-3|TRBJ1-5
CAISEAKAHQPQHF
TGTGCCATCAGTGAGGCGAAGGCACATCAGCCCCAGCATTTT
>TRBD2|.|TRBV9|TRBJ2-3
CASSVGGGTTDTQYF
TGTGCCAGCAGCGTAGGCGGGGGGACCACAGATACGCAGTATTTT